This T cell receptor beta chain was sequenced during a study of T-cell reconstitution after alpha-beta-depleted transplantation in children (dated by TCRdb to the mid-2010s). For context, the study as a whole: Using TCR repertoire profiling, the study followed T-cell immune reconstitution in a quantitative way in children after TCRalphabeta/CD19-depleted allogeneic hematopoietic cell transplantation.

The sample's treatment or condition label, decoded: allogeneic hematopoietic cell transplantation with graft depleted of TCRalphabeta T cells and CD19 B cells. The transplant recipients were children given TCRalphabeta/CD19-depleted allogeneic hematopoietic cell grafts. About this clonotype itself: There is no known antigen for this receptor. No quality values exist for individual bases; no much larger clone is one base distant.

After removal of 5 bases from V and 5 bases from J, the junction retains 5 bases not matched to a gene. According to the germline V gene (reference sequence), CDR1 reads SEHNR and CDR2 reads FQNEAQ. The CDR3 runs 13 residues from the cysteine to the phenylalanine. Only the CDR3 DNA stays, 39 bases, in frame from base 1. The paper's findings and limits, for the study overall: The apparently early alphabetaT-cell count recovery about two months after transplant was reportedly dependent on only several hundred rapidly expanded clones derived from non-depleted graft cells. In some patients, the high TCRbeta diversity seen at day 60 was put down to recipient T cells and intrathymic progenitors that had survived conditioning. Over subsequent months, a decline in hyperexpanded clone frequencies was noted, and after one year, T-cell counts and TCRbeta diversity were mostly ascribed to newly produced T cells.

The library was made by PCR. TCRdb shows the sequencer as Illumina HiSeq 2500. TCR libraries were prepared with molecular barcoding, using unique molecular identifiers to normalize TCRbeta repertoire quantification. The public reads were quality trimmed at Q25 with fastp and then assembled into clones with MiXCR by TCRdb, keeping productive beta chains. Rows are combined by CDR3 protein, so each entry shows the most common genes and DNA. The sample records fewer than 550,000 distinct CDR3 sequences, 16% of which are singletons. Just under 30% of the sample lies in the top ten. The input for sequencing was PBMCs, mostly from graft donor cells, taken 360 days after TCRalphabeta/CD19-depleted stem cell transplant. The receptor was isolated from a boy under two years old who had a stem cell transplant for Wiskott-Aldrich syndrome, so the T cells may come from the graft donor. The V and J segments used are TRBV7-9 and TRBJ2-7; 8 middle bases align to TRBD2. The bases are TGTGCCAGCAGCGAGCGGGAGTGGAACGAGCAGTACTTC. Its amino acids are CASSEREWNEQYF.